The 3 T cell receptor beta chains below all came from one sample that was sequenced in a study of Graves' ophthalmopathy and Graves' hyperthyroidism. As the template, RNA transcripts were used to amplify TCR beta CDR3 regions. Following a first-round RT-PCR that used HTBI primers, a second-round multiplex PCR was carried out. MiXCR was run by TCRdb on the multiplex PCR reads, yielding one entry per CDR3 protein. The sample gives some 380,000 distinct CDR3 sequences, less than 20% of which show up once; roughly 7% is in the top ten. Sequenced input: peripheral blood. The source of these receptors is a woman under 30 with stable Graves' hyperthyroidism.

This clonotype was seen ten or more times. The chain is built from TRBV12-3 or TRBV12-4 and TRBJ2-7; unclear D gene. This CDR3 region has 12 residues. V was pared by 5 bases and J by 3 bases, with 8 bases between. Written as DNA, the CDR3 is TGTGCCAGCAGTCCGACGGGCTACGAGCAGTACTTC. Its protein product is CASSPTGYEQYF.

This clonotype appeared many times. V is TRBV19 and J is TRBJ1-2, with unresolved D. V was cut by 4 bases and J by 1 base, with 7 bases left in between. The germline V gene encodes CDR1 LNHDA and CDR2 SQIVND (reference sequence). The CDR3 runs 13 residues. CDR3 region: CASSTDINYGYTF. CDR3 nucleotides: TGTGCCAGTAGTACTGACATTAACTATGGCTACACCTTC.

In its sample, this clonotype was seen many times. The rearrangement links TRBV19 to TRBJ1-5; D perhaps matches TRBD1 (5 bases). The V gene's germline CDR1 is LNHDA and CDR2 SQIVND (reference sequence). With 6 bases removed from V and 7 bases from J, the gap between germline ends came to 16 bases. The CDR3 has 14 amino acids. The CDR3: CASSEGDEGQPQHF. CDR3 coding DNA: TGTGCCAGTAGCGAAGGGGATGAAGGACAGCCCCAGCATTTT. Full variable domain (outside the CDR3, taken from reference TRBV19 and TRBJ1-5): DGGITQSPKYLFRKEGQNVTLSCEQNLNHDAMYWYRQDPGQGLRLIYYSQIVNDFQKGDIAEGYSVSREKKESFPLTVTSAQKNPTAFYLCASSEGDEGQPQHFGDGTRLSIL.